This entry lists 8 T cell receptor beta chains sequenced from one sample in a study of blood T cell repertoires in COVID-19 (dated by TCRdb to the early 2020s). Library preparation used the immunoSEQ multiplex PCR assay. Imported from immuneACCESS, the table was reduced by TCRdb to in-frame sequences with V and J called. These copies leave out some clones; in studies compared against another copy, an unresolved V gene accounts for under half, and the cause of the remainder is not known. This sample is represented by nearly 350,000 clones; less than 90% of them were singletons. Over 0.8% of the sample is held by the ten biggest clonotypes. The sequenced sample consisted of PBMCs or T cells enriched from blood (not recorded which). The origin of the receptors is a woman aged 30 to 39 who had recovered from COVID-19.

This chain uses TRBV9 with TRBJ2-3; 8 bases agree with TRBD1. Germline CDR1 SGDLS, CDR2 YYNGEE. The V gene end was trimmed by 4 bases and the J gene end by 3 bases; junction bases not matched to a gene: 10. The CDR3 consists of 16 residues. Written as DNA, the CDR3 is TGTGCCAGCAGCTCGATGACCAGGGGGCGGACAGATACGCAGTATTTT. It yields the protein CASSSMTRGRTDTQYF. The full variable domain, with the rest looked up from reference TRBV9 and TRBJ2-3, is DSGVTQTPKHLITATGQRVTLRCSPRSGDLSVYWYQQSLDQGLQFLIQYYNGEERAKGNILERFSAQQFPDLHSELNLSSLELGDSALYFCASSSMTRGRTDTQYFGPGTRLTVL.

This chain's CDR3 is CAWSVLGPGSGNTIYF. The CDR3 bases are TGTGCCTGGAGTGTACTAGGGCCTGGGTCTGGAAACACCATATATTTT. The chain is built from TRBV30 and TRBJ1-3; D not resolved. Germline assignment: CDR1 GTSNPN and CDR2 SVGIG (reference sequence). There are 16 residues in the CDR3. Trimming removed 0 bases from V and 1 base from J, with 13 bases in between.

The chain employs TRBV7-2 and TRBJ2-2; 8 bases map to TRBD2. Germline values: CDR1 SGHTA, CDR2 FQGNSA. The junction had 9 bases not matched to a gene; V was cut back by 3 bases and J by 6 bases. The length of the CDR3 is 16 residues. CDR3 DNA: TGTGCCAGCAGCTTGAATATAGCGGGACTTTCCGGGGAGCTGTTTTTT. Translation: CASSLNIAGLSGELFF. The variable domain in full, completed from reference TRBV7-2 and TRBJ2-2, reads GAGVSQSPSNKVTEKGKDVELRCDPISGHTALYWYRQSLGQGLEFLIYFQGNSAPDKSGLPSDRFSAERTGGSVSTLTIQRTQQEDSAVYLCASSLNIAGLSGELFFGEGSRLTVL.

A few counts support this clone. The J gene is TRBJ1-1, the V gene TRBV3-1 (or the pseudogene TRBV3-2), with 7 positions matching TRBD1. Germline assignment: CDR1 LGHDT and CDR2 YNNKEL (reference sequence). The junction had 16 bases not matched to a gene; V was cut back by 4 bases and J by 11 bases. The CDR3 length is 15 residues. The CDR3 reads CASSPRDSAANGAFF. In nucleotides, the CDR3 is TGTGCCAGCAGCCCTAGGGACAGTGCGGCAAATGGGGCTTTCTTT.

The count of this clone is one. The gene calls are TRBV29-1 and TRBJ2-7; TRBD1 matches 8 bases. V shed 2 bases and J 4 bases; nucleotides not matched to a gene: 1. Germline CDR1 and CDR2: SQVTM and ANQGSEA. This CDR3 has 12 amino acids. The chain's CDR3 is CSVERQGYEQYF. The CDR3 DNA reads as TGCAGCGTTGAACGACAGGGGTACGAGCAGTACTTC.

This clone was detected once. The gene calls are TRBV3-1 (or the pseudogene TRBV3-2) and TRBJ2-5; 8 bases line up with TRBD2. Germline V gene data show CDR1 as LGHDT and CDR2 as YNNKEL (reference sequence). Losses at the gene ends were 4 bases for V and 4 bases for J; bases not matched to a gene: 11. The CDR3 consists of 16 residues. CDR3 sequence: CASSPPGVAGIETQYF. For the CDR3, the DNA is TGTGCCAGCAGCCCACCTGGGGTAGCGGGGATAGAGACCCAGTACTTC.

CDR3 loop: CASSPDQGAPNTEAFF. The CDR3 bases are TGTGCCAGCAGCCCAGACCAGGGGGCTCCGAACACTGAAGCTTTCTTT. The chain recombines TRBV5-4 with TRBJ1-1, with 8 nucleotides matching TRBD1. This CDR3 contains 16 residues. The V gene's germline CDR1 is SGHNT and CDR2 YYREEE (reference sequence). Germline trimming cut 4 bases from V and 1 base from J; bases unmatched to any gene: 9.

The CDR3 DNA follows: TGTGCCAGCAGTTTAGAATCCCTCACTGAAGCTTTCTTT. The encoded protein is CASSLESLTEAFF. The V and J genes are TRBV12-3 or TRBV12-4 and TRBJ1-1; D remains ambiguous. The V end was cut by 1 base, the J end by 4 bases, with 7 bases between. The CDR3 spans 13 residues.